One and the same sample provided the 29 T cell receptor beta chains below, sequenced in a study of T cell clonotyping in hematopoietic cell transplantation. Time point indicated: recipient sample about 28 days before transplant, after cytoreduction. Assay: immunoSEQ multiplex PCR; the TCRdb copy retains only in-frame clones and omits some. The sample lists approximately 27,000 clones; 93% were seen once. The starting material was peripheral blood mononuclear cells, obtained before stem cell transplant. These TCRs come from a man between 45 and 60 years old with acute myeloid leukemia. Some clones in this sample may be carry-over from other donors' samples.

The genes are TRBV5-1 and TRBJ1-4; 10 positions agree with TRBD1. This CDR3 has 14 amino acids. Looked up from germline, CDR1 is SGHRS and CDR2 is YFSETQ. V gave up 6 bases and J gave up 5 bases; unmatched junction bases: 4. CDR3 bases: TGCGCCAGCACCGGACAGGGGGGGAATGAAAAACTGTTTTTT. This gives the protein CASTGQGGNEKLFF.

The rearrangement links TRBV9 to TRBJ2-7; possible D gene TRBD2, 5 bases. The CDR3 loop spans 14 amino acids. The V end lost 3 bases, the J end lost 0 bases, and 10 bases lay between the germline ends. Per germline, CDR1 SGDLS and CDR2 YYNGEE. CDR3 amino acids: CASSEEGYSYEQYF. The CDR3 DNA sequence: TGTGCCAGCAGCGAAGAGGGCTACTCCTACGAGCAGTACTTC. Using reference TRBV9 and TRBJ2-7 for the parts outside the CDR3, the full variable domain is DSGVTQTPKHLITATGQRVTLRCSPRSGDLSVYWYQQSLDQGLQFLIQYYNGEERAKGNILERFSAQQFPDLHSELNLSSLELGDSALYFCASSEEGYSYEQYFGPGTRLTVT.

The chain carries TRBV9 and TRBJ2-5; TRBD1 agrees at 8 bases. CDR1 is SGDLS, CDR2 YYNGEE, per germline. V shed 3 bases and J 4 bases; nucleotides not matched to a gene: 8. The CDR3 contains 15 residues. The CDR3 sequence is CASSAMTGVPETQYF. The CDR3 bases are TGTGCCAGCAGCGCTATGACAGGGGTCCCAGAGACCCAGTACTTC.

This chain connects TRBV7-2 to TRBJ1-2; D is unresolved. The V end was cut by 1 base, the J end by 2 bases, with 8 bases between. This CDR3 is built from 14 residues. The germline V gene has CDR1 SGHTA and CDR2 FQGNSA. This chain's CDR3 is CASSLGTANYGYTF. Here the CDR3 DNA reads TGTGCCAGCAGCTTAGGGACGGCAAACTATGGCTACACCTTC. Full variable domain (outside the CDR3, taken from reference TRBV7-2 and TRBJ1-2): GAGVSQSPSNKVTEKGKDVELRCDPISGHTALYWYRQSLGQGLEFLIYFQGNSAPDKSGLPSDRFSAERTGGSVSTLTIQRTQQEDSAVYLCASSLGTANYGYTFGSGTRLTVV.

The chain uses TRBV28 and TRBJ2-5, with TRBD2 matching over 12 bases. Germline V gives CDR1 MDHEN, CDR2 SYDVKM. The CDR3 is 16 amino acids. V shed 4 bases and J 4 bases; nucleotides not matched to a gene: 7. CDR3 amino acids: CASSSTLAGGLETQYF. As DNA, the CDR3 is TGTGCCAGCAGTTCCACACTAGCGGGGGGTTTAGAGACCCAGTACTTC.

V is TRBV27 and J is TRBJ1-5; possibly TRBD1 for D (6 bases). Germline V CDR1 and CDR2: MNHEY, SMNVEV (reference sequence). The CDR3 runs 14 residues. V shed 5 bases and J shed 5 bases, with 13 bases lying between them. The CDR3 nucleotides read TGTGCCAGCAGTCGGACAGTCGGATATCAGCCCCAGCATTTT. Its translation: CASSRTVGYQPQHF.

V usage is TRBV4-2 and J usage is TRBJ1-5; possibly TRBD1 for D (5 bases). With 4 bases removed from V and 4 bases from J, the gap between germline ends came to 11 bases. In germline, CDR1 is LGHNA, CDR2 YNFKEQ. The CDR3 extends over 14 amino acids. In DNA, the CDR3 is TGTGCCAGCAGCCGCGGGGGGGATAATCAGCCCCAGCATTTT. The encoded protein is CASSRGGDNQPQHF.

This rearrangement joins TRBV6-1 to TRBJ2-3; D may be TRBD1 (6 bases). Trimming removed 7 bases from V and 2 bases from J, with 10 bases in between. Germline V CDR1 and CDR2: MNHNS, SASEGT. The CDR3 spans 13 residues. The chain's CDR3 is CASIDRFTDTQYF. In DNA form, the CDR3 reads TGTGCCAGCATTGACAGGTTCACAGATACGCAGTATTTT.

The rearrangement uses TRBV28 and TRBJ1-2, with 7 bases lining up with TRBD1. Germline V lookup: CDR1 MDHEN, CDR2 SYDVKM. The CDR3 sequence is 14 residues long. J lost 4 bases, V lost 8 bases, and 10 bases had no gene match. CDR3 sequence reads: CASSRQGLVYGYTF. Written as DNA, the CDR3 is TGTGCCAGCTCACGACAGGGACTCGTCTATGGCTACACCTTC.

The V gene is TRBV4-1, the J gene TRBJ1-1; TRBD1 might be the D (5 bases). V dropped 4 bases and J dropped 3 bases, with 12 bases sitting between them. This CDR3 contains 14 residues. Germline V gene data show CDR1 as MGHRA and CDR2 as YSYEKL. CDR3: CASSRFDSDTEAFF. CDR3 sequence (DNA): TGCGCCAGCAGCCGATTTGACAGCGACACTGAAGCTTTCTTT.

The CDR3 sequence is CASSAQGARANTEAFF. For the CDR3, the DNA is TGTGCCAGCAGCGCACAGGGGGCGCGCGCGAACACTGAAGCTTTCTTT. The chain uses TRBV7-2 and TRBJ1-1, with TRBD1 matching 9 bases. CDR3 length equals 16 residues. CDR1 and CDR2 from the germline V gene are SGHTA and FQGNSA. Trimming removed 5 bases from V and 1 base from J; junction bases left unmatched: 8.

The chain combines TRBV6-6 with TRBJ2-7; no firm D call. The CDR3 sequence is 11 residues long. In germline, CDR1 is MNHNY, CDR2 SVGAGI (reference sequence). Trimming took off 2 bases at V and 7 bases at J, with 6 bases between the two ends. Here the CDR3 DNA reads TGTGCCAGCAGTTACCAAGGGGAGCAGTACTTC. This sequence encodes CASSYQGEQYF.

The V and J genes are TRBV5-1 and TRBJ1-1; perhaps TRBD1 as D (6 bases). Trimming stripped 2 bases from V and 4 bases from J, with 15 bases between. The CDR3 length is 15 residues. Germline-derived CDR1 and CDR2 are SGHRS and YFSETQ. CDR3 in amino acids: CASSLTGSGGTEAFF. In DNA, the CDR3 is TGCGCCAGCAGCTTAACAGGGTCGGGCGGCACTGAAGCTTTCTTT.

This rearrangement joins TRBV4-1 to TRBJ2-2; the match to TRBD2 covers 13 bases. From germline, CDR1 is MGHRA and CDR2 YSYEKL. The CDR3 contains 19 residues. The V segment lost 3 bases and the J segment 4 bases; nucleotides outside the gene matches: 11. This CDR3 is CASSQAPGLAGTFTGELFF. The CDR3 nucleotides read TGCGCCAGCAGCCAGGCTCCGGGACTAGCGGGAACTTTCACCGGGGAGCTGTTTTTT.

As to this clone: The junction differs from germline at one of its ends, possibly a read error. V gene TRBV7-2 combines with J gene TRBJ2-1; D possibly uses TRBD1 or TRBD2 (5 bases each). The CDR3 runs to 13 residues. In germline, CDR1 is SGHTA, CDR2 FQGNSA. The CDR3 sequence: CASSLGTVSEQFF. CDR3 DNA: TGTGCCAGCAGTTTAGGGACGGTCAGTGAGCAGTTCTTC.

The genes are TRBV28 and TRBJ1-4, with 7 bases aligning to TRBD1. From germline, CDR1 is MDHEN and CDR2 SYDVKM. The trim removed 4 bases at V and 4 bases at J, leaving 3 bases unmatched. The CDR3 runs 14 residues. The chain's CDR3 is CASSSDRFNEKLFF. CDR3 sequence (DNA): TGTGCCAGCAGTTCGGACAGGTTTAATGAAAAACTGTTTTTT.

The chain combines TRBV7-6 with TRBJ2-5; 9 bases are a match to TRBD2. CDR3 length equals 16 residues. Per the germline V gene, CDR1 is SGHVS and CDR2 is FNYEAQ. The trim removed 1 base at V and 7 bases at J, leaving 10 bases unmatched. CDR3 protein: CASSLVWRGGIRTQYF. In DNA, the CDR3 is TGTGCCAGCAGCTTAGTCTGGCGGGGGGGCATTCGGACCCAGTACTTC.

A single count supports this clone. The V and J genes are TRBV21-1 and TRBJ1-5. TRBV21-1 is flagged as a pseudogene. The CDR3 extends over 12 amino acids. The CDR3 loop reads CASNYSNQPQHF. DNA for the CDR3: TGTGCCAGCAACTATAGCAATCAGCCCCAGCATTTT.

Only one count was recorded for this clone. The chain has TRBV12-2 and TRBJ2-1; the listed D gene, TRBD1, was not tested against the DNA. TRBV12-2 is labeled a pseudogene. This CDR3 spans 13 amino acids. The CDR3 DNA follows: TGTGCAACCTCAAGACATGGGCGCAATGAGCAGTTCTTC. This encodes CATSRHGRNEQFF.

The genes are TRBV28 and TRBJ1-2, with D possibly being TRBD1 (5 bases). The CDR3 contains 13 residues. Germline V gives CDR1 MDHEN, CDR2 SYDVKM. V gave up 5 bases and J gave up 3 bases, with 10 bases separating them. CDR3 loop: CASSQTVYYGYTF. The CDR3 DNA is TGTGCCAGCAGTCAGACAGTGTACTATGGCTACACCTTC.

The chain joins TRBV6-5 to TRBJ1-2, with 10 nucleotides matching TRBD1. Germline V gene data show CDR1 as MNHEY and CDR2 as SVGAGI. V lost 5 bases and J lost 5; bases outside the gene matches: 5. The CDR3 sequence is 14 residues long. The CDR3 DNA reads TGTGCCAGCAGTCGGACAGGGGGTTTATATGGCTACACCTTC. It codes for CASSRTGGLYGYTF.

The chain uses TRBV11-2 and TRBJ2-5, with TRBD2 matching 10 bases. Germline trimming cut 6 bases from V and 4 bases from J; bases unmatched to any gene: 8. The CDR3 spans 15 residues. The germline V gene encodes CDR1 SGHAT and CDR2 FQNNGV. CDR3 bases: TGTGCCAGCAGTTCTAGCGGGGGAGAACTAGAGACCCAGTACTTC. Translation: CASSSSGGELETQYF.

V and J are TRBV19 and TRBJ1-1, with a tentative D call TRBD1 (6 bases). The germline CDR1 and CDR2 sequences are LNHDA and SQIVND (reference sequence). The CDR3 extends over 14 amino acids. V lost 5 bases, J lost 6 bases, and 16 bases lay in between. In nucleotides, the CDR3 is TGTGCCAGTAGTGCAAATCCAGGGGCGTCTGAAGCTTTCTTT. Translation gives CASSANPGASEAFF.

This chain connects TRBV9 to TRBJ2-6; tentatively, D is TRBD2 (5 bases). The CDR3 is 18 residues long. Trimming shortened V by 3 bases and J by 0 bases, and 16 bases separated the two germline ends. Per the germline V gene, CDR1 is SGDLS and CDR2 is YYNGEE. The CDR3 spells CASSGLLRTLSGANVLTF. CDR3 nucleotide sequence: TGTGCCAGCAGCGGGCTCCTAAGGACTCTCTCTGGGGCCAACGTCCTGACTTTC.

This clone was counted once. The chain joins TRBV5-1 to TRBJ2-2, with 7 bases fitting TRBD1. There are 15 residues in the CDR3. The V gene's germline CDR1 is SGHRS and CDR2 YFSETQ. Trimming removed 4 bases from V and 3 bases from J; junction bases left unmatched: 6. CDR3 nucleotide sequence: TGCGCCAGCAGCCTGTCGGGACAGCACACCGGGGAGCTGTTTTTT. This sequence encodes CASSLSGQHTGELFF. Full variable domain (missing parts from reference TRBV5-1 and TRBJ2-2): KAGVTQTPRYLIKTRGQQVTLSCSPISGHRSVSWYQQTPGQGLQFLFEYFSETQRNKGNFPGRFSGRQFSNSRSEMNVSTLELGDSALYLCASSLSGQHTGELFFGEGSRLTVL.

This chain links TRBV18 with TRBJ2-5; the D call may be TRBD1 or TRBD2 (6 bases each). The CDR3 is made up of 13 amino acids. The germline gives CDR1 KGHSH, CDR2 LQKENI. Trimming took off 2 bases at V and 9 bases at J, with 13 bases between the two ends. The chain's CDR3 is CASSPRGEGAQYF. The CDR3 DNA is TGTGCCAGCTCACCAAGGGGGGAAGGGGCCCAGTACTTC.

The V and J genes are TRBV11-2 and TRBJ2-7, with D perhaps given as TRBD1 or TRBD2 (6 bases each). This CDR3 contains 16 residues. Germline V gene sequence: CDR1 SGHAT, CDR2 FQNNGV. Between the trimmed V and J ends, which lost 1 base and 6 bases, there was a span of 19 bases. CDR3 region: CASSLASGGGSLEQYF. CDR3 nucleotides: TGTGCCAGCAGCTTAGCGTCTGGAGGGGGGTCGCTCGAGCAGTACTTC.

CDR3 residues: CASSLSTSVNEQFF. CDR3 coding DNA: TGTGCCAGCAGCTTAAGTACCTCGGTCAATGAGCAGTTCTTC. V is TRBV7-6 and J is TRBJ2-1; D is uncertain. The germline V gene encodes CDR1 SGHVS and CDR2 FNYEAQ. The CDR3 sequence is 14 residues long. The V gene lost 2 bases and the J gene lost 6 bases, with 11 bases spanning the gap.

The V call is TRBV6-5, the J call TRBJ1-3; possibly TRBD1 for D (5 bases). Germline V gene lookup returns CDR1 MNHEY and CDR2 SVGAGI. V gave up 0 bases and J gave up 1 base, with 7 bases separating them. The length of the CDR3 is 15 residues. The CDR3 is CASSYSEGSGNTIYF. Here the CDR3 DNA reads TGTGCCAGCAGTTACTCGGAGGGGTCTGGAAACACCATATATTTT.